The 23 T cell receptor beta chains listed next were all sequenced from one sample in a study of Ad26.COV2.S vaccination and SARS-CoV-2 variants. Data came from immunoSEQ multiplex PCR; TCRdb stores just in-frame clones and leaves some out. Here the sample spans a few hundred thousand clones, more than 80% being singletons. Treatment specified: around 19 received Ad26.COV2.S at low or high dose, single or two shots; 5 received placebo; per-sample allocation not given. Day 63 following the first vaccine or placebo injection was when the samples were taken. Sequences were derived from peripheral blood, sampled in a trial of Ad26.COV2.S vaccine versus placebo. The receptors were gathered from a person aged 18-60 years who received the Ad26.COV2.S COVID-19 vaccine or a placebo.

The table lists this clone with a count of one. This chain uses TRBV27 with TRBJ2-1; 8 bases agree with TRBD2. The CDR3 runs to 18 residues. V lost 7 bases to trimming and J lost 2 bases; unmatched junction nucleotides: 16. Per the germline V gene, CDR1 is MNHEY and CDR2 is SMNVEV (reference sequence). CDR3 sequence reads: CASNGRSGSGKTYNEQFF. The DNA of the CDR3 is TGTGCCAGCAATGGCAGAAGCGGGAGCGGGAAAACCTACAATGAGCAGTTCTTC.

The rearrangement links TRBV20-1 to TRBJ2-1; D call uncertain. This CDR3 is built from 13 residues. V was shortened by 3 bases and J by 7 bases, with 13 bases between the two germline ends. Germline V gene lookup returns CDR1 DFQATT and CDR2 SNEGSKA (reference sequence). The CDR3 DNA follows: TGCAGTGCTAGTCCCCCTTATGGAAATGAGCAGTTCTTC. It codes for CSASPPYGNEQFF.

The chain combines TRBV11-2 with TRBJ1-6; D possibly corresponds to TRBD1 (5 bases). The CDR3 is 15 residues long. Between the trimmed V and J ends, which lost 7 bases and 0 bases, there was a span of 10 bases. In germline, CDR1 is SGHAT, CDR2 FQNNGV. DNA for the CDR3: TGTGCCAGCAAAGGGGCGAGCTCCTATAATTCACCCCTCCACTTT. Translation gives CASKGASSYNSPLHF. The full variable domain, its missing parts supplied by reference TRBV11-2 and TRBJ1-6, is EAGVAQSPRYKIIEKRQSVAFWCNPISGHATLYWYQQILGQGPKLLIQFQNNGVVDDSQLPKDRFSAERLKGVDSTLKIQPAKLEDSAVYLCASKGASSYNSPLHFGNGTRLTVT.

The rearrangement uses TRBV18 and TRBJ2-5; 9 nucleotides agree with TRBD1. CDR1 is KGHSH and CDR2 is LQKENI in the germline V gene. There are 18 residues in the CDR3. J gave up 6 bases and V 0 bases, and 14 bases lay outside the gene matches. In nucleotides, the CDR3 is TGTGCCAGCTCACCACCACCTCTTGGGACAGGGAATCGGAAGACCCAGTACTTC. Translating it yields CASSPPPLGTGNRKTQYF.

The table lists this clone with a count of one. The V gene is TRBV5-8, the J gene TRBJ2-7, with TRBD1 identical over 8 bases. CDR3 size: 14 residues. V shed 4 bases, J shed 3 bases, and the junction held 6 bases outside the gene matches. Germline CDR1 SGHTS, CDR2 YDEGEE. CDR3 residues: CASSLGTGLYEQYF. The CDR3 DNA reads TGTGCCAGCAGCCTCGGGACAGGCCTCTACGAGCAGTACTTC.

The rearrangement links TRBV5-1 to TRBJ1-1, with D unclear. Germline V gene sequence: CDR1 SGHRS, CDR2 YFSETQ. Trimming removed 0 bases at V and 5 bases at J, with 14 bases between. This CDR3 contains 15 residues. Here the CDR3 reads CASSLVTGSGTEAFF. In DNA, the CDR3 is TGCGCCAGCAGCTTGGTCACGGGTTCTGGGACTGAAGCTTTCTTT.

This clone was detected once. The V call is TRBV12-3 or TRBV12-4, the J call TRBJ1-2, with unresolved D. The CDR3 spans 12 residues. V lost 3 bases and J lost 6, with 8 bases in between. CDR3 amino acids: CASSFNLDGYTF. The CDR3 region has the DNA TGTGCCAGCAGTTTCAACCTAGATGGCTACACCTTC.

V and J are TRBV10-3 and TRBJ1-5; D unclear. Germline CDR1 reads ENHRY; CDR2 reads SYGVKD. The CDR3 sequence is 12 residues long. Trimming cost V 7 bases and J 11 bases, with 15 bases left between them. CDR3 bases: TGTGCCATCACTAAAAGGAGAGAGGCCCAGCATTTT. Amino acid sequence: CAITKRREAQHF.

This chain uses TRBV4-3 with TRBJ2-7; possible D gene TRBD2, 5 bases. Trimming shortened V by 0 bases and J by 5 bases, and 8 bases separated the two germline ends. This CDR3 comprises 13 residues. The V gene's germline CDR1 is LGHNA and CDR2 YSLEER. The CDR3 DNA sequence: TGCGCCAGCAGCCAAGAGAGGGTTCACGAGCAGTACTTC. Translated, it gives CASSQERVHEQYF.

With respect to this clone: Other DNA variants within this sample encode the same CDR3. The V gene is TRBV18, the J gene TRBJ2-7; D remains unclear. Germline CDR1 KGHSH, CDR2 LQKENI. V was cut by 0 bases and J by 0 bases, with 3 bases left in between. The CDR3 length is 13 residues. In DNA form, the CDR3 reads TGTGCCAGCTCACCACCGAGCTCCTACGAGCAGTACTTC. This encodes CASSPPSSYEQYF.

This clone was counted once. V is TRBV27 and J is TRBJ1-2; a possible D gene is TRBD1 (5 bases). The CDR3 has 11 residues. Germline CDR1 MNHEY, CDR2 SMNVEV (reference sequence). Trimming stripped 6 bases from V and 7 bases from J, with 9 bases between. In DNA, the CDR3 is TGTGCCAGCAGGCGGGGCTTTGGCTACACCTTC. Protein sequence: CASRRGFGYTF.

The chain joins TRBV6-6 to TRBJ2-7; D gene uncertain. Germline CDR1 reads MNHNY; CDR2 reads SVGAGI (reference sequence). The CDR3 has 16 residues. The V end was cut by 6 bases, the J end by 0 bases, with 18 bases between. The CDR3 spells CASSQDKGKSSYEQYF. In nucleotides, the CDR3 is TGTGCCAGCAGCCAAGACAAAGGCAAAAGCTCCTACGAGCAGTACTTC.

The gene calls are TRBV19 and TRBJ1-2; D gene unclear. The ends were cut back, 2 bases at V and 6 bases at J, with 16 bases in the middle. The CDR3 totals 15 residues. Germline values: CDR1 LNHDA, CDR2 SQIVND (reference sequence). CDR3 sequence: CASSIRLLGSDGYTF. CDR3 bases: TGTGCCAGTAGTATAAGGTTACTGGGTTCAGATGGCTACACCTTC.

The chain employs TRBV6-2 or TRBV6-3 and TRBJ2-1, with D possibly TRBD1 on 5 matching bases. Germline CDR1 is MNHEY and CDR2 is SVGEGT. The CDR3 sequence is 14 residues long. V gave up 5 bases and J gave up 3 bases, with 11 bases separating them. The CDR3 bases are TGTGCCAGCAGTCAGGGTATTTTCTACAATGAGCAGTTCTTC. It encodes CASSQGIFYNEQFF.

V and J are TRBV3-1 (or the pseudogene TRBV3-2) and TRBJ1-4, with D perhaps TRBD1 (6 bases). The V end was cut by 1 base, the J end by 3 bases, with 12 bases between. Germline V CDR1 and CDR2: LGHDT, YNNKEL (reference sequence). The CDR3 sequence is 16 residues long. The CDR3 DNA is TGTGCCAGCAGCCAAGTTTCCCGGACAGCTAATGAAAAACTGTTTTTT. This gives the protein CASSQVSRTANEKLFF.

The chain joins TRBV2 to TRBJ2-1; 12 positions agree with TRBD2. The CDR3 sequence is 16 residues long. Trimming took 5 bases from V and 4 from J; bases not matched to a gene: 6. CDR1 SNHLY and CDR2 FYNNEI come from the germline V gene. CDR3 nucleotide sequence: TGTGCCAGCAGTCTTGGACTAGCGGGGACTTACAATGAGCAGTTCTTC. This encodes CASSLGLAGTYNEQFF.

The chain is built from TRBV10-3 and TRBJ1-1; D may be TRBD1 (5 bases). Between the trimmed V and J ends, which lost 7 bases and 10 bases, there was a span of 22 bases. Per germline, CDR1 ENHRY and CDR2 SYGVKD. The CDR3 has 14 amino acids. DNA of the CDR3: TGTGCCATCACCCCGGGCACCTCGATGGGGGGAGCTTTCTTT. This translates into CAITPGTSMGGAFF.

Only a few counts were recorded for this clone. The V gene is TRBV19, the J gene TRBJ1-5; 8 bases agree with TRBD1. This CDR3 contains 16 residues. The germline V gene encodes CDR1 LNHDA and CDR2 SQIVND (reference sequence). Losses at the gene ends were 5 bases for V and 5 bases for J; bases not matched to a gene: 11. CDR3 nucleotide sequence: TGTGCCAGTAGTTCAGGACAGGGTTGGCCCCATCAGCCCCAGCATTTT. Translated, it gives CASSSGQGWPHQPQHF.

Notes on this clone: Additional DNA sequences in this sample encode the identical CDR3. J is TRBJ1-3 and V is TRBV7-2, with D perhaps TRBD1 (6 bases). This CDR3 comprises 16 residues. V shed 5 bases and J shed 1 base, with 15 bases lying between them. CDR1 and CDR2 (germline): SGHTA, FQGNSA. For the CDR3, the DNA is TGTGCCAGCAGCCCACAGACAGGACGATCTGGAAACACCATATATTTT. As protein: CASSPQTGRSGNTIYF.

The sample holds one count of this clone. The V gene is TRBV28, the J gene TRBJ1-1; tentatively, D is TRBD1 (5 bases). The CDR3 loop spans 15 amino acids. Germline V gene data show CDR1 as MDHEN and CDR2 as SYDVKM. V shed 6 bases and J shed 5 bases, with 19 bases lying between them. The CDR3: CASSYVRGTATEAFF. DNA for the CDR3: TGTGCCAGCAGCTATGTCCGGGGGACGGCGACTGAAGCTTTCTTT.

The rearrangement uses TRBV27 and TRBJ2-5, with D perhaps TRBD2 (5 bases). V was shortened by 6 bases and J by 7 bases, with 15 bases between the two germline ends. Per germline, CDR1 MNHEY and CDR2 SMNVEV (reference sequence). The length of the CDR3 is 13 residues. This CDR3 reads CASSQLEDGTQYF. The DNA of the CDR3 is TGTGCCAGCAGCCAACTGGAGGACGGGACCCAGTACTTC.

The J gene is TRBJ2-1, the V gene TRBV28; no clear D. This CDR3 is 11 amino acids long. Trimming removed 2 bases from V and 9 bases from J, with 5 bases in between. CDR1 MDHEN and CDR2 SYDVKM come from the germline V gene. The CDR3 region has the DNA TGTGCCAGCAGTTTAAACCGTGAGCAGTTCTTC. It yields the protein CASSLNREQFF.

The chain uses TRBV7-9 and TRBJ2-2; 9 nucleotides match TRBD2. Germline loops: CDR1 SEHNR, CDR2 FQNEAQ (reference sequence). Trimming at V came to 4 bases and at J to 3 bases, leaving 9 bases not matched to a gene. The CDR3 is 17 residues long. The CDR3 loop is CASSSRSGSVDTGELFF. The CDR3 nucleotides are TGTGCCAGCAGCTCCCGTAGCGGGAGTGTAGACACCGGGGAGCTGTTTTTT.